This T cell receptor beta chain is drawn from a study of vaccination effects on CD4 cells after COVID-19. Overall study findings and caveats: Researchers reported few convalescent patients and no early post-infection timepoints in the study.

This clone was detected a few times. Its antigen is unknown. Repertoires were generated with immunoSEQ multiplex PCR, while TCRdb's copy carries only in-frame clones and drops some. Of about 70,000 clones in the sample, 80% were seen once. The length of the CDR3 is 14 residues. Germline V lookup: CDR1 SGHNT, CDR2 YYREEE (reference sequence). The V gene lost 2 bases and the J gene lost 3 bases, with 10 bases spanning the gap. Antigen-specific CD4+ T cells were expanded (with viral peptide pools) by the ViraFEST assay ahead of sequencing. Cultured cells yielded isolated CD4+ T cells after less than 11 days. Previously uninfected by SARS-CoV-2, the vaccine recipients also showed negative nucleocapsid antibodies. Every well got a few million PBMC, which were grown with around 10 IU/ml IL-2 and around 10 ug/ml peptides. On days 3 and 7, fresh IL-2 medium replaced half the medium.

The chain carries TRBV5-4 and TRBJ2-3; D is perhaps TRBD1 or TRBD2 (6 bases each). This sequence was found in a human donor who received a COVID-19 vaccine. This specimen consisted of CD4+ T cells from PBMCs cultured with SARS-CoV-2 spike peptides, obtained before COVID-19 vaccination. CDR3 residues: CASSFEGGTDTQYF. CDR3 bases: TGTGCCAGCAGCTTTGAGGGGGGAACAGATACGCAGTATTTT. The entire variable domain, with the rest obtained from reference TRBV5-4 and TRBJ2-3, is as follows: ETGVTQSPTHLIKTRGQQVTLRCSSQSGHNTVSWYQQALGQGPQFIFQYYREEENGRGNFPPRFSGLQFPNYSSELNVNALELDDSALYLCASSFEGGTDTQYFGPGTRLTVL.